Below, 8 T cell receptor beta chains from the same sample are listed, as sequenced in a study of cytomegalovirus exposure and HLA in healthy donors. It was with 60 Vbeta and 13 Jbeta primers that the PCR ran. Only in-frame clones appear in the TCRdb table, and some are missing; sequencing was by immunoSEQ multiplex PCR. The table includes more than 110,000 clones, about 78% detected once. Input material: PBMCs. These receptors all stem from a male donor in good health and CMV-seronegative.

The V gene is TRBV29-1, the J gene TRBJ2-7; 7 positions agree with TRBD1. There are 17 residues in the CDR3. Trimming took 1 base from V and 2 from J; bases not matched to a gene: 14. Germline loops: CDR1 SQVTM, CDR2 ANQGSEA. CDR3 region: CSVEGVEWGQKAYEQYF. CDR3 nucleotides: TGCAGCGTTGAAGGGGTGGAGTGGGGACAGAAGGCCTACGAGCAGTACTTC.

The chain combines TRBV6-5 with TRBJ1-5; D is undetermined. The length of the CDR3 is 14 residues. Germline V lookup: CDR1 MNHEY, CDR2 SVGAGI. V was cut by 5 bases and J by 1 base, with 9 bases left in between. CDR3 sequence reads: CASSPLRSNQPQHF. The CDR3 coding sequence is TGTGCCAGCAGTCCACTACGGAGCAATCAGCCCCAGCATTTT.

This clone was seen more than once but under ten times. V gene TRBV5-1 combines with J gene TRBJ2-5; 7 positions match TRBD1. V trimming: 4 bases; J trimming: 5 bases; junction bases outside the gene matches: 8. Per germline, CDR1 SGHRS and CDR2 YFSETQ. The CDR3 runs to 14 residues. CDR3 in amino acids: CASSTTGSRETQYF. The DNA of the CDR3 is TGCGCCAGCAGCACGACAGGGTCTCGGGAGACCCAGTACTTC. The full variable domain, with the rest looked up from reference TRBV5-1 and TRBJ2-5, is KAGVTQTPRYLIKTRGQQVTLSCSPISGHRSVSWYQQTPGQGLQFLFEYFSETQRNKGNFPGRFSGRQFSNSRSEMNVSTLELGDSALYLCASSTTGSRETQYFGPGTRLLVL.

This chain uses TRBV6-5 with TRBJ2-7; perhaps TRBD1 as D (5 bases). Trimming removed 5 bases at V and 4 bases at J, with 9 bases between. The CDR3 sequence is 12 residues long. Germline V gene sequence: CDR1 MNHEY, CDR2 SVGAGI. CDR3 nucleotides: TGTGCCAGCAGTATCACAGGTTACGAGCAGTACTTC. Encoded protein: CASSITGYEQYF.

The V and J genes are TRBV7-6 and TRBJ1-5; D gene ambiguous. Between the trimmed V and J ends, which lost 2 bases and 2 bases, there was a span of 16 bases. Germline CDR1 is SGHVS and CDR2 is FNYEAQ. The CDR3 covers 17 residues. The CDR3 DNA reads TGTGCCAGCAGCTTAATCTCAGGTTTGAAGGGCAATCAGCCCCAGCATTTT. This translates into CASSLISGLKGNQPQHF.

The chain recombines TRBV5-3 with TRBJ1-5; the D is unclear. TRBV5-3 is given ORF status, its function remaining uncertain. V lost 1 base and J 5 bases, leaving 7 bases between the germline ends. The CDR3 consists of 13 residues. The CDR3 bases are TGTGCCAGAAGCTTGTTCGGGGATCAGCCCCAGCATTTT. Translated, it gives CARSLFGDQPQHF.

This clone was counted only a few times. The J gene is TRBJ1-1, the V gene TRBV9; D possibly corresponds to TRBD1 (6 bases). Germline V lookup: CDR1 SGDLS, CDR2 YYNGEE. The length of the CDR3 is 16 residues. Trimming left V 0 bases short and J 7 bases short, with 19 bases between. The CDR3: CASSVVDRPPLGEAFF. CDR3 DNA: TGTGCCAGCAGCGTAGTAGACAGGCCACCCCTTGGTGAAGCTTTCTTT.

This chain uses TRBV6-5 with TRBJ1-2; 7 bases fit TRBD1. V was pared by 8 bases and J by 5 bases, with 8 bases of the junction left unmatched. CDR1 is MNHEY and CDR2 is SVGAGI in the germline V gene. The CDR3 runs 13 residues. As DNA, the CDR3 is TGTGCCAGCCGTCCTCCGGGACAGTATGGCTACACCTTC. It codes for CASRPPGQYGYTF.